The 5 T cell receptor beta chains listed next were all sequenced from one sample in a study of shared clonotypes between healthy human individuals. The table came from immunoSEQ multiplex PCR; TCRdb's copy has only in-frame clones and leaves some out. The profile shows 650,000 to 800,000 clones, around 77% of them singletons. The sequenced material came from memory CD4+ T cells sorted from blood. Indicated subset: CD45RA-negative fraction. These TCRs come from a woman aged 25 to 39 in good health.

The gene calls are TRBV30 and TRBJ1-5; D unresolved. V dropped 0 bases and J dropped 2 bases, with 11 bases sitting between them. Germline V lookup: CDR1 GTSNPN, CDR2 SVGIG (reference sequence). The CDR3 length is 15 residues. The CDR3 is CAWSVWGLCNQPQHF. The DNA for the CDR3 is TGTGCCTGGAGTGTATGGGGATTGTGCAATCAGCCCCAGCATTTT.

V gene TRBV9 combines with J gene TRBJ2-3; TRBD2 agrees at 15 bases. The germline gives CDR1 SGDLS, CDR2 YYNGEE. J was trimmed by 6 bases and V by 4 bases; bases with no gene match: 6. This CDR3 contains 16 residues. This chain's CDR3 is CASSPQGTSGRDTQYF. The CDR3 DNA sequence: TGTGCCAGCAGCCCCCAAGGGACTAGCGGGAGGGATACGCAGTATTTT.

As for this clone: Other DNA sequences of this sample code for an identical CDR3. J is TRBJ2-1 and V is TRBV7-9; D might be TRBD1 (6 bases). This CDR3 comprises 13 residues. The V end lost 1 base, the J end lost 6 bases, and 7 bases lay between the germline ends. CDR1 SEHNR and CDR2 FQNEAQ come from the germline V gene (reference sequence). CDR3 bases: TGTGCCAGCAGCTTAGGGGGGCGCAATGAGCAGTTCTTC. This gives the protein CASSLGGRNEQFF.

This sequence joins TRBV7-9 and TRBJ2-5; 8 bases map to TRBD2. From germline, CDR1 is SEHNR and CDR2 FQNEAQ (reference sequence). V lost 3 bases to trimming and J lost 1 base; unmatched junction nucleotides: 7. This CDR3 has 16 amino acids. The DNA for the CDR3 is TGTGCCAGCAGCTTCTCTAGCGGGTTCGGCCAAGAGACCCAGTACTTC. This sequence encodes CASSFSSGFGQETQYF.

The V call is TRBV7-9, the J call TRBJ2-6; no clear D gene. V lost 5 bases, J lost 3 bases, and 14 bases lay in between. The CDR3 has 16 residues. Per the germline V gene, CDR1 is SEHNR and CDR2 is FQNEAQ (reference sequence). The CDR3 DNA reads as TGTGCCAGCAGCCAGGTGCCTTACATTGGGGCCAACGTCCTGACTTTC. Protein: CASSQVPYIGANVLTF.